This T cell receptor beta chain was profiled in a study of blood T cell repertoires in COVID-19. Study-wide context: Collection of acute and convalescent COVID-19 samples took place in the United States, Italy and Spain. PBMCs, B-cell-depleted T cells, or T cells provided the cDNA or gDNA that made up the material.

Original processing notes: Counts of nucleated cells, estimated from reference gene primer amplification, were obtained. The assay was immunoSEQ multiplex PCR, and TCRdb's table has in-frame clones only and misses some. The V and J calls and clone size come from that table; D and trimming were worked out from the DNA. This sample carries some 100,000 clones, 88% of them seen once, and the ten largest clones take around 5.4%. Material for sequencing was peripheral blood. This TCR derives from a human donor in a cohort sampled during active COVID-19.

The CDR3 region is CASSDASDRRSYNEQFF. The CDR3 DNA follows: TGTGCCAGCAGTGATGCTTCGGACAGGAGGTCCTACAATGAGCAGTTCTTC. The V call is TRBV25-1, the J call TRBJ2-1, with 7 bases identical to TRBD1. The CDR3 consists of 17 residues. In germline, CDR1 is MGHDK, CDR2 SYGVNS. The J segment lost 1 base and the V segment lost 3 bases, leaving 9 bases of the junction unmatched. Supplemented by reference TRBV25-1 and TRBJ2-1, the full variable domain reads EADIYQTPRYLVIGTGKKITLECSQTMGHDKMYWYQQDPGMELHLIHYSYGVNSTEKGDLSSESTVSRIRTEHFPLTLESARPSHTSQYLCASSDASDRRSYNEQFFGPGTRLTVL.